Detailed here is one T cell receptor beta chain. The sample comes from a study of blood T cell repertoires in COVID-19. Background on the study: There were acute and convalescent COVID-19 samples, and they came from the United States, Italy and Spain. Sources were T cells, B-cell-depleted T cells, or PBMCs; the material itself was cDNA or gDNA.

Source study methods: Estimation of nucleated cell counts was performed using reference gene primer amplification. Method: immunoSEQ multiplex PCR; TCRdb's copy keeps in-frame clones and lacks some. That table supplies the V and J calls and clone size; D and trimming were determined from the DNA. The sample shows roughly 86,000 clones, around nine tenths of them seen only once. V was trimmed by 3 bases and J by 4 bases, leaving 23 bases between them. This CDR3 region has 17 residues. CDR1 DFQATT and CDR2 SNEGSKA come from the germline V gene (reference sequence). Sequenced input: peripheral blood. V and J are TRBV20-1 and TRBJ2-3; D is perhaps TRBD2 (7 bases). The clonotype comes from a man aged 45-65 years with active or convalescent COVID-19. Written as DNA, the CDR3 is TGCAGTGCTAGTCGATGGAGGGGGACTACAGCCTCAGATACGCAGTATTTT. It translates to CSASRWRGTTASDTQYF.